Detailed here is one T cell receptor beta chain. Its antigen is as yet unknown. The sample is drawn from a study of cytomegalovirus exposure and HLA in healthy donors. The V and J ends lost 3 bases and 8 bases respectively, with 14 bases between them. CDR1 is SGHRS, CDR2 YFSETQ, per germline. The CDR3 has 13 residues. Findings of the study overall: Reports described diagnosis of cytomegalovirus status by the classifier as highly specific and sensitive. A missense variant in DCLRE1C was later tied to TCR beta V- and J-gene trimming. Available immune exposure information was restricted to CMV serostatus only. Later on, an analysis found that several of the most significant clusters appeared to be linked to common viral pathogens, which included parvovirus B19.

The PCR used 60 Vbeta and 13 Jbeta primers. The repertoire was sequenced with immunoSEQ multiplex PCR; TCRdb's copy has only in-frame clones and lacks some. Here the sample spans about 67,000 clones, about 65% being singletons. Material for sequencing was PBMCs. The V call is TRBV5-1, the J call TRBJ1-1, with D perhaps TRBD1 (5 bases). This clonotype was sampled from a woman between 25 and 40 years old in good health and CMV-seronegative. The CDR3 is CASSSSTTGEAFF. DNA of the CDR3: TGCGCCAGCAGCTCCTCAACCACAGGAGAAGCTTTCTTT.